This T cell receptor beta chain was recorded in a study of cytotoxic CD8 clonotypes in ibrutinib-treated CLL. Whole-study context: Across the patients, about a dozen were relapsed/refractory, about 15 treatment-naive and around 18 IGHV unmutated. Response samples were taken after a median of approximately 11 months on treatment, range 6 to 36.

The CDR3 length is 16 residues. The V gene's germline CDR1 is LNHDA and CDR2 SQIVND (reference sequence). The V segment lost 4 bases and the J segment 6 bases; nucleotides outside the gene matches: 13. Depths of 1 in 200,000 to 1 in 1 million T cells were the sequencing target. TCRdb's copy holds only in-frame clones and misses some; the assay was immunoSEQ multiplex PCR. The sample records some 130,000 clones, 75% to 95% being singletons. The J gene is TRBJ2-7, the V gene TRBV19, with TRBD2 matching 9 bases. The sample in question was PBMCs, obtained after 12 months of ibrutinib treatment. The origin of this receptor is a human donor with chronic lymphocytic leukemia. The DNA of the CDR3 is TGTGCCAGTAGTAAGCTCGCCGGGACTAGCTATCTCGAGCAGTACTTC. Its protein product is CASSKLAGTSYLEQYF.